The next 3 T cell receptor delta chains were all read from a single sample in a study of Vδ1+ human thymocytes. The template was reverse-transcribed extracted RNA. Pooled V-gene forward primers with one constant-region reverse primer generated the CDR3 amplicons by multiplex PCR. TCRdb reanalysed the multiplex PCR reads with CATT. The profile covers 45,000 to 60,000 delta-chain clones, with more than 13% appearing a single time and over 0.35% taken by the ten largest. Notes on the study in general: Highly polyclonal TRG and TRD repertoires with Gaussian CDR3 length distributions appeared in thymus.

Their antigen targets remain unknown. Sequencing was done on a sample of Vdelta1+ gamma-delta thymocytes from the thymus. Subset indicated: FACS-sorted CD3+ TCRalphabeta- TCRVdelta1+ TCRVdelta2- thymocytes. All receptors derive from a girl less than two years old who had congenital heart surgery.

The chain combines TRDV1 with TRDJ1; no definite D call. V lost 4 bases to trimming and J lost 0 bases, with 18 bases between them. From germline, CDR1 is TSWWSYY and CDR2 QGS. This CDR3 spans 17 amino acids. CDR3 protein: CALGAGPLGPYTDKLIF. In DNA, the CDR3 is TGTGCTCTTGGGGCGGGTCCTTTAGGGCCTTACACCGATAAACTCATCTTT.

This chain joins TRDV1 and TRDJ1, with a weak D call TRDD2 (6 bases). V was clipped by 0 bases and J by 0 bases, with 32 bases between them. The CDR3 loop spans 23 amino acids. Germline loops: CDR1 TSWWSYY, CDR2 QGS. The CDR3 DNA sequence: TGTGCTCTTGGGGAACTACCCCTCCTACGAGCCGGGGGCCTCCGACCTTACACCGATAAACTCATCTTT. This sequence encodes CALGELPLLRAGGLRPYTDKLIF.

The chain uses TRDV1 and TRDJ1; D unresolved. This CDR3 contains 19 residues. Trimming took off 0 bases at V and 0 bases at J, with 20 bases between the two ends. Germline V gene data show CDR1 as TSWWSYY and CDR2 as QGS. The CDR3 DNA reads TGTGCTCTTGGGGAACTATGGACTCCCTTACTCCCGTACACCGATAAACTCATCTTT. It yields the protein CALGELWTPLLPYTDKLIF.